This T cell receptor beta chain was captured in a study of patients and donors after allogeneic stem cell transplantation. CDR3 length: 14 amino acids. The germline V and J ends were trimmed by 5 bases and 6 bases, with 14 bases remaining between them. The germline CDR1 and CDR2 sequences are SEHNR and FQNEAQ (reference sequence). TCRdb recomputed calls from the RT-PCR reads with MiXCR, one row per CDR3 protein. The table includes about a million distinct CDR3 sequences, about 20% detected once. This clonotype was picked up a small number of times. The source is a human donor who was either an allogeneic HSCT recipient or a stem cell or donor lymphocyte infusion donor (not recorded which). It is not recorded whose cells these are; they may come from a transplant donor. Sequencing used blood, either unsorted or a sorted T cell fraction (not recorded which). The chain joins TRBV7-9 to TRBJ1-5; D remains ambiguous. CDR3 region: CASSHTERAQPQHF. CDR3 in DNA: TGTGCCAGCAGCCACACGGAGAGGGCTCAGCCCCAGCATTTT.